One and the same sample provided the 15 T cell receptor beta chains below, sequenced in a study of blood T cell repertoires in COVID-19. TCRdb keeps only in-frame clones here, not all; method: immunoSEQ multiplex PCR. The sample contains about 230,000 clones, roughly 81% of which appear only once. The sample taken for sequencing was peripheral blood. The receptors come from a man aged 35 to 55 with acute or convalescent COVID-19.

This chain links TRBV5-1 with TRBJ2-7; a possible D gene is TRBD1 (5 bases). This CDR3 is built from 13 residues. Germline V gene sequence: CDR1 SGHRS, CDR2 YFSETQ. V shed 4 bases and J shed 7 bases, with 15 bases lying between them. CDR3 sequence: CASSQGSGLEQYF. The DNA for the CDR3 is TGCGCCAGCAGCCAAGGATCAGGGTTGGAGCAGTACTTC.

The V gene is TRBV19, the J gene TRBJ1-2, with D unresolved. This CDR3 spans 15 amino acids. The V end lost 2 bases, the J end lost 9 bases, and 19 bases lay between the germline ends. Germline CDR1 reads LNHDA; CDR2 reads SQIVND (reference sequence). The CDR3 spells CASSITQAVMVSYTF. In nucleotides, the CDR3 is TGTGCCAGTAGTATAACCCAGGCCGTGATGGTAAGCTACACCTTC.

The chain joins TRBV2 to TRBJ2-3; 9 bases agree with TRBD2. Germline CDR1 reads SNHLY; CDR2 reads FYNNEI. The CDR3 totals 16 residues. V shed 6 bases and J 1 base; nucleotides not matched to a gene: 8. Here the CDR3 reads CASRPTLAGGTDTQYF. Written as DNA, the CDR3 is TGTGCCAGCAGGCCTACTTTAGCGGGGGGCACAGATACGCAGTATTTT.

The chain couples TRBV24-1 to TRBJ2-3; a weak D match, TRBD1 (6 bases). Germline CDR1 is KGHDR and CDR2 is SFDVKD. CDR3 length: 15 residues. V was pared by 9 bases and J by 0 bases, with 15 bases between. CDR3 in DNA: TGTGCCACCGGATGGGGCAGGGGTAGCACAGATACGCAGTATTTT. The encoded protein is CATGWGRGSTDTQYF.

The V and J genes are TRBV15 and TRBJ2-3; a possible D gene is TRBD1 (6 bases). V was trimmed by 1 base and J by 4 bases, leaving 15 bases between them. Looked up from germline, CDR1 is LNHNV and CDR2 is YYDKDF (reference sequence). The length of the CDR3 is 16 residues. The CDR3 sequence is CATSRVGQFPADTQYF. The DNA for the CDR3 is TGTGCCACCAGCAGAGTTGGACAGTTTCCCGCAGATACGCAGTATTTT.

The CDR3 DNA reads as TGCGCCAGCAGCTTGGTAGCGGGGGATCCCGGGGAGCTGTTTTTT. This encodes CASSLVAGDPGELFF. The chain recombines TRBV5-1 with TRBJ2-2; 9 nucleotides line up with TRBD2. This CDR3 spans 15 amino acids. The V gene end was trimmed by 0 bases and the J gene end by 6 bases; junction bases not matched to a gene: 3. CDR1 and CDR2 (germline): SGHRS, YFSETQ.

This rearrangement joins TRBV6-5 to TRBJ1-4, with a possible D match to TRBD1 (6 bases). Trimming shortened V by 10 bases and J by 6 bases, and 15 bases separated the two germline ends. From germline, CDR1 is MNHEY and CDR2 SVGAGI. There are 13 residues in the CDR3. The CDR3 region is CATAGTLDEKLFF. The CDR3 DNA reads as TGTGCCACCGCCGGGACACTAGATGAAAAACTGTTTTTT.

The chain joins TRBV5-6 to TRBJ2-3, with 7 bases that match TRBD2. The CDR3 contains 15 residues. V lost 1 base, J lost 1 base, and 3 bases stayed unmatched. Germline V gene sequence: CDR1 SGHDT, CDR2 YYEEEE. This CDR3 reads CASSLPAGGTDTQYF. The CDR3 DNA reads as TGTGCCAGCAGCTTGCCGGCGGGGGGCACAGATACGCAGTATTTT.

V and J are TRBV5-1 and TRBJ2-3, with 7 positions matching TRBD2. This CDR3 contains 17 residues. Trimming removed 4 bases from V and 0 bases from J; junction bases left unmatched: 11. Germline V CDR1 and CDR2: SGHRS, YFSETQ. CDR3 sequence: CASSVGGTGLSTDTQYF. CDR3 DNA sequence: TGCGCCAGCAGCGTGGGGGGTACGGGACTAAGCACAGATACGCAGTATTTT. Full variable domain (missing parts from reference TRBV5-1 and TRBJ2-3): KAGVTQTPRYLIKTRGQQVTLSCSPISGHRSVSWYQQTPGQGLQFLFEYFSETQRNKGNFPGRFSGRQFSNSRSEMNVSTLELGDSALYLCASSVGGTGLSTDTQYFGPGTRLTVL.

The chain employs TRBV3-1 (or the pseudogene TRBV3-2) and TRBJ2-1, with 10 bases matching TRBD2. CDR3 length equals 19 residues. Germline trimming cut 2 bases from V and 0 bases from J; bases unmatched to any gene: 10. Per the germline V gene, CDR1 is LGHDT and CDR2 is YNNKEL (reference sequence). CDR3 DNA: TGTGCCAGCAGCCAATGGACTAGCGGAAAATCAAGCTCCTACAATGAGCAGTTCTTC. Its translation is CASSQWTSGKSSSYNEQFF.

This sequence joins TRBV9 and TRBJ2-3, with D possibly being TRBD1 (6 bases). Trimming took 3 bases from V and 1 from J, leaving 15 bases between them. Germline V gene sequence: CDR1 SGDLS, CDR2 YYNGEE. This CDR3 has 16 residues. The DNA for the CDR3 is TGTGCCAGCAGCGAACGCGACAGGTCAGGCACAGATACGCAGTATTTT. Encoded protein: CASSERDRSGTDTQYF.

J is TRBJ1-1 and V is TRBV7-2; 10 positions match TRBD1. This CDR3 has 15 residues. Germline V gives CDR1 SGHTA, CDR2 FQGNSA. Trimming took 6 bases from V and 6 from J; bases not matched to a gene: 10. CDR3 nucleotide sequence: TGTGCCAGCAGAGCCGACAGGGGGCGTGGGGCTGAAGCTTTCTTT. Amino acid sequence: CASRADRGRGAEAFF.

This clone was observed a single time. The CDR3 loop is CASSLGSSSGHQETQYF. The CDR3 nucleotides read TGTGCCAGCAGCTTAGGGTCGTCAAGCGGACACCAAGAGACCCAGTACTTC. This chain links TRBV7-6 with TRBJ2-5, with a possible D match to TRBD2 (5 bases). There are 17 residues in the CDR3. V was clipped by 1 base and J by 0 bases, with 15 bases between them. CDR1 and CDR2 from the germline V gene are SGHVS and FNYEAQ.

V and J are TRBV6-2 or TRBV6-3 and TRBJ2-5; tentatively, D is TRBD2 (7 bases). Trimming took 2 bases from V and 4 from J, leaving 14 bases between them. Germline loops: CDR1 MNHEY, CDR2 SVGEGT. The CDR3 is made up of 15 amino acids. The CDR3 loop reads CASSYPGGRRETQYF. The CDR3 bases are TGTGCCAGCAGTTACCCGGGGGGCCGGAGAGAGACCCAGTACTTC.

This clone was detected once. This chain joins TRBV29-1 and TRBJ1-1, with D maybe TRBD1 (5 bases). CDR3 length equals 15 residues. Germline V gene data show CDR1 as SQVTM and CDR2 as ANQGSEA. The V end lost 3 bases, the J end lost 6 bases, and 20 bases lay between the germline ends. The CDR3: CSVDGPRTFSAEAFF. The DNA for the CDR3 is TGCAGCGTTGATGGCCCCCGGACATTTTCGGCTGAAGCTTTCTTT.